This T cell receptor beta chain stems from a study of T cells after yellow fever vaccination. The study's findings and limits: Abundant clonotypes from the bulk population could contaminate FACS-sorted repertoires.

This clonotype was recorded at least ten times. Its antigen remains unknown. The CDR3 runs to 15 residues. V was pared by 4 bases and J by 1 base, with 11 bases between. The V gene's germline CDR1 is SGHRS and CDR2 YFSETQ. Each CDR3 protein is one row after TCRdb ran MiXCR on the 5' RACE reads. Among 500,000 to 700,000 distinct CDR3 sequences listed, less than 20% were seen once. This TCR came from a man under 40 who received the YFV17D yellow fever vaccine. The sequencing used PBMCs, collected 15 days after the yellow fever booster vaccination. The chain couples TRBV5-1 to TRBJ2-2; no definite D call. CDR3 nucleotide sequence: TGCGCCAGCAGCCTGGATGGGCTGAACACCGGGGAGCTGTTTTTT. Its protein is CASSLDGLNTGELFF.